This is a list of T cell receptor beta chains from one sample in a study of neurological immune-mediated disorders. TCRdb redid the calling of the 5' RACE reads with MiXCR, one entry per CDR3 protein. The repertoire holds 45,000 to 55,000 distinct CDR3 sequences, with around 3.1% as singletons. Sequenced input: PBMCs. The receptors come from a man aged 35 to 55 with multiple sclerosis. The CDR3 runs from the conserved cysteine through the conserved F or W. The D gene is left open where the match is weak. Not all rows give a size; the values are once, few, many and, for expanded clones, a class.

J	V	size	D	DNA	CDR3
TRBJ2-2	TRBV12-3/TRBV12-4	medium-sized	TRBD2	TGTGCCAGCAGTACCTGGGGGGGGACTGAGCTGTTTTTT	CASSTWGGTELFF
TRBJ1-2	TRBV12-3/TRBV12-4	many	NA	TGTGCCAGCAGTTTTGGGACCGGGTGGTATGGCTACACCTTC	CASSFGTGWYGYTF
TRBJ1-4	TRBV10-2	many	NA	TGCGCCAGCAGTGCTAGGGACACCCCAACTAATGAAAAACTGTTTTTT	CASSARDTPTNEKLFF
TRBJ2-7	TRBV7-9	many	TRBD1	TGTGCCAGCAGCTTGCGCGGCCCCGGGACAGGGAACTCCTACGAGCAGTACTTC	CASSLRGPGTGNSYEQYF
TRBJ1-5	TRBV6-6	many	NA	TGTGCCAGCATGTCATATAGCAATCAGCCCCAGCATTTT	CASMSYSNQPQHF
TRBJ2-5	TRBV30	many	NA	TGTGCCTGGAGTGTACGTCAGCAAGAGACCCAGTACTTC	CAWSVRQQETQYF
TRBJ2-3	TRBV5-1	many	NA	TGCGCCAGCAGACCTGGACACTCGTCAGATACGCAGTATTTT	CASRPGHSSDTQYF
TRBJ2-2	TRBV5-1	many	NA	TGCGCCAGCAGCCAGGGACAGAACACCGGGGAGCTGTTTTTT	CASSQGQNTGELFF
TRBJ2-7	TRBV20-1	NA	NA	TGCAGTGCTACAGCGAGGGGGAACGAGCAGTACTTC	CSATARGNEQYF
TRBJ1-1	TRBV20-1	many	TRBD1	TGCAGTGCTACAACAGGGGTCATGAACACTGAAGCTTTCTTT	CSATTGVMNTEAFF
TRBJ2-1	TRBV12-3/TRBV12-4	many	NA	TGTGCCAGCAGCGGGACGGAACTGTACAATGAGCAGTTCTTC	CASSGTELYNEQFF
TRBJ1-1	TRBV7-9	many	NA	TGTGCCAGCAGCTTAGCTACGGCGGACACGGGGGGACCTGAAGCTTTCTTT	CASSLATADTGGPEAFF
TRBJ2-3	TRBV6-5	many	NA	TGTGCCAGCAGTTACGCCTTACAGGCACGCACAGATACGCAGTATTTT	CASSYALQARTDTQYF
TRBJ2-3	TRBV6-5	many	NA	TGTGCCAGCAGTTACGCCCATCGGGGCACAGATACGCAGTATTTT	CASSYAHRGTDTQYF
TRBJ1-4	TRBV6-6	NA	TRBD1	TGTGCCAGCAGTGACAGGGGAAAGAATGAAAAACTGTTTTTT	CASSDRGKNEKLFF
TRBJ2-5	TRBV18	few	NA	TGTGCCAGCTCACCACCAACTTCTTCTGAGACCCAGTACTTC	CASSPPTSSETQYF
TRBJ2-7	TRBV25-1	many	NA	TGTGCCAGCGTGGCGGCGCCTGGGCACGAGCAGTACTTC	CASVAAPGHEQYF
TRBJ2-5	TRBV5-1	many	NA	TGCGCCAGCAGCTTGGTCGGCCAGGGAGAGACCCAGTACTTC	CASSLVGQGETQYF
TRBJ1-5	TRBV20-1	many	TRBD1	TGCAGTGCTAGCGGGACAGGGCTAAGGGCCCAGCATTTT	CSASGTGLRAQHF
TRBJ2-3	TRBV11-3	many	TRBD2	TGTGCCAGCAGCTCTAGCGGGGGGAAAGATACGCAGTATTTT	CASSSSGGKDTQYF
TRBJ1-2	TRBV7-4	NA	NA	TGTGCCAGCAGCCTTTGTCCGACAGCCTACTATGGCTACACCTTC	CASSLCPTAYYGYTF
TRBJ2-7	TRBV9	many	TRBD2	TGTGCCAGCAGCGTAGAGGCGGGGGGCCCGATCTACGAGCAGTACTTC	CASSVEAGGPIYEQYF
TRBJ2-1	TRBV12-3/TRBV12-4	many	NA	TGTGCCAGCAGTTTAGGCTTTGGTGAGCAGTTCTTC	CASSLGFGEQFF
TRBJ1-2	TRBV3-1	many	TRBD1	TGTGCCAGCAGCGGACAGGGGGGATCCAACTATGGCTACACCTTC	CASSGQGGSNYGYTF
TRBJ2-2	TRBV12-3/TRBV12-4	many	NA	TGTGCCAGCAGTTGGTCAGGGACTACCGGGGAGCTGTTTTTT	CASSWSGTTGELFF
TRBJ1-1	TRBV11-1	many	NA	TGTGCCAGCAGCGCAGGAGGTGGTATCACTGAAGCTTTCTTT	CASSAGGGITEAFF